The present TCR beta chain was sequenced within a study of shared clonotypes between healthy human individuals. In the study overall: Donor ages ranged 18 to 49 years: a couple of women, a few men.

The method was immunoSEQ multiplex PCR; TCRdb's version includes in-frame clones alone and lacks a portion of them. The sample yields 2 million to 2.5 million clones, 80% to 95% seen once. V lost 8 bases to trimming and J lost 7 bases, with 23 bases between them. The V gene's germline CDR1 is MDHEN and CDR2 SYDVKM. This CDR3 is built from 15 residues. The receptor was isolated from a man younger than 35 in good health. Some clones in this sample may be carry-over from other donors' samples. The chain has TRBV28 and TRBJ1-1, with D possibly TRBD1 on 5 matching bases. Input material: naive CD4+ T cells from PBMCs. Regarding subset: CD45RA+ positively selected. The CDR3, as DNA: TGTGCCAGCGGAACTCACGGGACGGGCACCCTTGAAGCTTTCTTT. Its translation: CASGTHGTGTLEAFF.